The rows below give T cell receptor beta chains drawn from one sample of a study of shared clonotypes between healthy human individuals. Sequencing used immunoSEQ multiplex PCR; TCRdb keeps in-frame clones, though not all of them. The sample has about 590,000 clones; roughly 95% are singletons. The sequenced sample was naive CD8+ T cells sorted from blood. These receptor sequences come from a woman under 40 in good health. The CDR3 runs from the conserved cysteine through the conserved F or W. A D gene is named only where the DNA matches it firmly. The listing skips clone size in some rows; elsewhere it reads once, few, many or a size class.

NA	TRBJ2-7	TRBV27	NA	CASSPGRTYEQYF	TGTGCCAGCAGTCCAGGGAGGACCTACGAGCAGTACTTC
NA	TRBJ2-2	TRBV7-6	NA	CASSLGWRAGSTGELFF	TGTGCCAGCAGCTTAGGATGGAGGGCCGGGAGCACCGGGGAGCTGTTTTTT
NA	TRBJ2-1	TRBV11-2	NA	CASISRGDNEQFF	TGTGCCAGCATCAGTCGAGGGGACAATGAGCAGTTCTTC
NA	TRBJ2-3	TRBV9	TRBD2	CASSVDGIAGVADTQYF	TGTGCCAGCAGCGTGGACGGCATAGCGGGAGTCGCAGATACGCAGTATTTT
NA	TRBJ2-7	TRBV28	NA	CASSFGPGYEQYF	TGTGCCAGCAGTTTTGGGCCGGGCTACGAGCAGTACTTC
NA	TRBJ1-3	TRBV13	NA	CASSFRGSGNTIYF	TGTGCCAGCAGCTTCAGGGGCTCCGGAAACACCATATATTTT
NA	TRBJ2-5	TRBV27	TRBD1	CASSDRTGQETQYF	TGTGCCAGCAGTGACAGGACAGGTCAAGAGACCCAGTACTTC
NA	TRBJ2-3	TRBV7-2	TRBD2	CASSNLSGSSPDTQYF	TGTGCCAGCAGCAACCTTAGCGGGAGTTCCCCAGATACGCAGTATTTT
NA	TRBJ1-1	TRBV28	TRBD1	CASSPNGQDTEAFF	TGTGCCAGCAGTCCCAACGGACAGGACACTGAAGCTTTCTTT
NA	TRBJ2-1	TRBV4-1	NA	CASSQGRLVVSREQFF	TGCGCCAGCAGCCAAGGGAGGCTAGTGGTTTCTAGGGAGCAGTTCTTC
once	TRBJ2-7	TRBV5-1	NA	CASSPTDSDLHEQYF	TGCGCCAGCAGCCCCACGGACAGTGACCTACACGAGCAGTACTTC
NA	TRBJ1-1	TRBV7-9	NA	CASSPGTLGEAFF	TGTGCCAGCAGCCCGGGGACGTTGGGGGAAGCTTTCTTT
NA	TRBJ2-7	TRBV5-4	NA	CASSSPDLAVGYEQYF	TGTGCCAGCAGCTCCCCCGACCTCGCAGTGGGCTACGAGCAGTACTTC
NA	TRBJ2-7	TRBV27	NA	CASGSAYEQYF	TGTGCCAGCGGGAGCGCCTACGAGCAGTACTTC
NA	TRBJ1-4	TRBV28	TRBD1	CASSFPRTGTNEKLFF	TGTGCCAGCAGTTTCCCGCGGACAGGTACTAATGAAAAACTGTTTTTT
NA	TRBJ2-7	TRBV27	TRBD1	CASKLAGTGSYEQYF	TGTGCCAGCAAACTCGCCGGGACAGGGTCCTACGAGCAGTACTTC
NA	TRBJ2-2	TRBV27	NA	CASSFRGTGELFF	TGTGCCAGCAGTTTCCGGGGAACCGGGGAGCTGTTTTTT
once	TRBJ2-7	TRBV6-5	NA	CASSYGLSYEQYF	TGTGCCAGCAGTTACGGGCTCTCCTACGAGCAGTACTTC
NA	TRBJ2-7	TRBV28	NA	CASSLRGPYEQYF	TGTGCCAGCAGTTTAAGGGGTCCCTACGAGCAGTACTTC
NA	TRBJ2-2	TRBV7-6	NA	CASGPNTGELFF	TGTGCCAGTGGGCCGAACACCGGGGAGCTGTTTTTT
NA	TRBJ2-2	TRBV27	NA	CASSEGTGELFF	TGTGCCAGCAGTGAGGGGACCGGGGAGCTGTTTTTT
once	TRBJ2-1	TRBV25-1	TRBD1	CASSEQVLGTGYNEQFF	TGTGCCAGCAGTGAACAAGTCCTCGGGACAGGTTACAATGAGCAGTTCTTC